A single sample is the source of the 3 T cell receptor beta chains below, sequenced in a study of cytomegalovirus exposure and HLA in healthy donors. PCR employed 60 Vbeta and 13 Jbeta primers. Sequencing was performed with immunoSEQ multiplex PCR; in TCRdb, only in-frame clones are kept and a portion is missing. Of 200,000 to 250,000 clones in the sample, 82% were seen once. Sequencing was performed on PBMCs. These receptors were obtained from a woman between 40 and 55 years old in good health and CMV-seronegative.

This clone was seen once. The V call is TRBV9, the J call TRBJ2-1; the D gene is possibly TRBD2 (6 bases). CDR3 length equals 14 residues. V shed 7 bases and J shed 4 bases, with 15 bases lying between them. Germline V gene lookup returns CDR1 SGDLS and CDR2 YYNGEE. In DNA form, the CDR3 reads TGTGCCAGCGGCGGCGGGGCGGCATACAATGAGCAGTTCTTC. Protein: CASGGGAAYNEQFF. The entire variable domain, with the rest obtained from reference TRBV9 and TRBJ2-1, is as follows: DSGVTQTPKHLITATGQRVTLRCSPRSGDLSVYWYQQSLDQGLQFLIQYYNGEERAKGNILERFSAQQFPDLHSELNLSSLELGDSALYFCASGGGAAYNEQFFGPGTRLTVL.

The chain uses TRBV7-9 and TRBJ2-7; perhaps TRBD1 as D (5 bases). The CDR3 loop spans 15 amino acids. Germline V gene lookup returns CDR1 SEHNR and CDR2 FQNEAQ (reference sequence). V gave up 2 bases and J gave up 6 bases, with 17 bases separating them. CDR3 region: CASSLRGLQASEQYF. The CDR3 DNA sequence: TGTGCCAGCAGCTTAAGGGGTCTCCAGGCCTCCGAGCAGTACTTC.

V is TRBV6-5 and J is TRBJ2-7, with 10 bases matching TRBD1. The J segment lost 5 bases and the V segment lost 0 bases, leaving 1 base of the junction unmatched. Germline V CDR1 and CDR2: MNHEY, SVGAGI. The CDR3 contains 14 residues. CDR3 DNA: TGTGCCAGCAGTTACTCTGGGACAGGGGACGAGCAGTACTTC. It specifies CASSYSGTGDEQYF.